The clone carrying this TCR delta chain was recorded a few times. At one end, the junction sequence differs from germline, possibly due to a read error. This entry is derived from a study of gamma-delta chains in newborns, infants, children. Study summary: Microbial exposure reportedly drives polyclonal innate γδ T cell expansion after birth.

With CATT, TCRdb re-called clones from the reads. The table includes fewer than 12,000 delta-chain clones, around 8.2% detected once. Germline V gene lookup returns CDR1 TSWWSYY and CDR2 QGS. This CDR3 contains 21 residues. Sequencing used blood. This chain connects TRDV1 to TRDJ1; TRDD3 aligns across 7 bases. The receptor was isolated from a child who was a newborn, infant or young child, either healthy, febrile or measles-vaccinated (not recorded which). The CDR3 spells CALGEGRFLGWGTTHTGKLIF. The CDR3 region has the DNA TGTGCTCTTGGGGAAGGGAGGTTCTTGGGGTGGGGGACCACCCACACCGGTAAACTCATCTTT.